The clone carrying this T cell receptor beta chain has only one observation. CDR1 and CDR2 from the germline V gene are MNHNS and SASEGT. The V segment lost 4 bases and the J segment 7 bases; nucleotides outside the gene matches: 8. The CDR3 spans 15 residues. The individuals who served as donors were healthy Caucasians living in Russia, aged roughly 6 to 100. Peripheral blood, roughly 9.3 milliliters per donor, was collected. They isolated at least 7 million PBMCs from each sample. Extraction of total RNA produced a minimum of 5 micrograms from each sample. This specimen comes from a study of blood T cells in healthy people across ages. Sample-barcoded 5' priming and a J-beta primer mix drove a second PCR of 7 to 11 cycles. TCRdb passed the 5' RACE reads through MiXCR, listing each CDR3 protein once. The sample has hundreds of thousands of distinct CDR3 sequences, around 48% seen once; the top ten hold around a third.

Sequences were obtained from blood. The J gene is TRBJ2-7, the V gene TRBV6-1; 12 bases map to TRBD2. The receptor's source is an older woman in good health. CDR3 DNA sequence: TGTGCCAGCAGTGTGACTAGCGGGAGCATCAATGAGCAGTACTTC. This gives the protein CASSVTSGSINEQYF.